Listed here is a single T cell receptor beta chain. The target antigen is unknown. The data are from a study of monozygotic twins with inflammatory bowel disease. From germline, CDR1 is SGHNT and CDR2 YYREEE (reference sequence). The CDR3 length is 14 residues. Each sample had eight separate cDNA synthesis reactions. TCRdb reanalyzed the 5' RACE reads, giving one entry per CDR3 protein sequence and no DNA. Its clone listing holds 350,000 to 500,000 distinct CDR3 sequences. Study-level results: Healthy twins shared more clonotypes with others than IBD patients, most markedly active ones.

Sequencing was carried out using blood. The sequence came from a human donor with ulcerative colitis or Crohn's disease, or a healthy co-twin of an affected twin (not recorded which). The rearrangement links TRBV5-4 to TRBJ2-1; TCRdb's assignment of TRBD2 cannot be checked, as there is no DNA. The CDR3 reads CASSQGGRENEQFF.